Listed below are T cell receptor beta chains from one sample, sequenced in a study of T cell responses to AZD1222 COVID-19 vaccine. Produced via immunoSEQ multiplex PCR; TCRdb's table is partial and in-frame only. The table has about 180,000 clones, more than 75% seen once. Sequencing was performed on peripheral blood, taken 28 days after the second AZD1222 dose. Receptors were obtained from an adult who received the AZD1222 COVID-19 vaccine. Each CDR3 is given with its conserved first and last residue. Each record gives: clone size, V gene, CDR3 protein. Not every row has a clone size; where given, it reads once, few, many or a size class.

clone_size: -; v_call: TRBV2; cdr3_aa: CASSGDQGISYEQYF
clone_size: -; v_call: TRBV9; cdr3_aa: CASSAGLAGDYEQYF
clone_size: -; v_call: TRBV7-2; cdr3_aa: CASSLAGLTSTDTQYF
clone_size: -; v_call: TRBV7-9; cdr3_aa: CASIKWGSTNTEAFF
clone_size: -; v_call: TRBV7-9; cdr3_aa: CASSPTEIDEQYF
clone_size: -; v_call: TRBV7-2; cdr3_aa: CASSLDAGRITGELFF
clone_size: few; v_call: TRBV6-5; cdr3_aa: CASRPYSYSNQPQHF
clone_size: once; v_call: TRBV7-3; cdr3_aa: CASSLRGASDPGELFF
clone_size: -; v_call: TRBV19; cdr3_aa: CATFRDRGLNTEAFF
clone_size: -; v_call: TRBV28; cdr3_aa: CASKLADLYEQYF
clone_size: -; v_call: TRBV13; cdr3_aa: CASSGQGENEQYF
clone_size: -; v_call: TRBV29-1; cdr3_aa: CSVGFAPAEKLFF
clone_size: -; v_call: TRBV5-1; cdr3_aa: CASSPQGGSNQPQHF
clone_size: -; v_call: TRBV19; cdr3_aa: CASSVGTGGNQPQHF
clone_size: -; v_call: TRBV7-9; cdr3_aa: CASSLAPGHLSSYEQYF
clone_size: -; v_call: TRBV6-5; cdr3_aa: CASSYSIEMNTEAFF
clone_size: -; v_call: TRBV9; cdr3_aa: CASSPGTPGTGELFF
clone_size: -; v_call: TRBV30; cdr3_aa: CAWSRGLDNEQFF
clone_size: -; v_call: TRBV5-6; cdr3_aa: CASSLEVRDRVYEQYF
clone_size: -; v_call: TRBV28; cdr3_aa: CASRTGSYEQYF
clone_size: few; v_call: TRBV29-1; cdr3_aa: CSAALSGSYEQYF
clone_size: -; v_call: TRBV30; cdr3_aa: CAWRNGYEQYF
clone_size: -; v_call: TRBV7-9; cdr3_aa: CASEPGGNTIYF
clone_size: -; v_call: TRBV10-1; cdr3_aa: CARRRWRERLGTGELFF
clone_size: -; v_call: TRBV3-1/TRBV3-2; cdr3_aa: CASSQALGGRTYEQYF
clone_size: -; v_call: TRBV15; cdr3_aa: CATSRAGTGGGEKLFF
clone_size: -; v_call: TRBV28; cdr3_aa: CASISVSGETYGYTF
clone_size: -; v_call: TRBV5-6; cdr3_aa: CASSLVGTAYEQYF
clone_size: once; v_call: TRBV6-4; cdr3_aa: CASSANGNQPQHF
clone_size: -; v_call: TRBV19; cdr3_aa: CASSIDLRPSNQPQHF
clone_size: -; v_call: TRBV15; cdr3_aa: CATSRARTGLGSPLHF
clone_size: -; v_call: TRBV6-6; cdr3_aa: CASSYSLTRIVEQFF
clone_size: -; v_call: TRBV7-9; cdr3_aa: CASSFTTAPSSYNEQFF
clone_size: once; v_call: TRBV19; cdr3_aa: CASSREGTDTQYF
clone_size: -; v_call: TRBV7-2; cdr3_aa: CASRSQGQGIYEQYF
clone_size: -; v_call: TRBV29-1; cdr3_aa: CSVAGGLPSSYNEQFF
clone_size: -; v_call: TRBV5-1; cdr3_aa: CASSSNRGLSSYEQYF
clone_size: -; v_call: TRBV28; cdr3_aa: CASTQNYEQYF
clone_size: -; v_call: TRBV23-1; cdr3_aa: CASSQCDTGVSYNEQFF
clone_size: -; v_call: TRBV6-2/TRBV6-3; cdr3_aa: CASSYQGLAGGGADTQYF
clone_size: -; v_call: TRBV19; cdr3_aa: CASSSAGASYEQYF
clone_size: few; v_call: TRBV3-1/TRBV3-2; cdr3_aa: CASSQDPNSPLHF
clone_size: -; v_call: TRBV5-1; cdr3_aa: CASSPLANNEQFF
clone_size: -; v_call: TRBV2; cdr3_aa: CASSGGSEQYF
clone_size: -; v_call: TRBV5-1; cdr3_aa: CASSLMQGASNEKLFF
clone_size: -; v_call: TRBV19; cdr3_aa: CASRSPVVELFF
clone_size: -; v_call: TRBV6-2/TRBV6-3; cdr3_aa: CASSYSRGVSYEQYF
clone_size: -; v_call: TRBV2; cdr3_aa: CATLIGGRDEQFF
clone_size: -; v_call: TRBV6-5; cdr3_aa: CASSYLGPQETQYF
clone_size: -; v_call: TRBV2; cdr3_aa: CASSLQGNQPQHF
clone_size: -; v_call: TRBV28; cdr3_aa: CASTPGDYVGQPQHF
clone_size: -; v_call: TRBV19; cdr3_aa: CASSTSRLAGAEQYF
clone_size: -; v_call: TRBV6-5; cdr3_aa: CASSSGGETQYF
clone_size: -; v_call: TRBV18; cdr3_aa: CASSPLNAQDNQPQHF
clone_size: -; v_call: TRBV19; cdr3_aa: CASHQGGYNQPQHF
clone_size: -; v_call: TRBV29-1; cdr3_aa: CSVQREDNEQFF
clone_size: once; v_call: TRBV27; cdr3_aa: CASSTIQGGGTDTQYF
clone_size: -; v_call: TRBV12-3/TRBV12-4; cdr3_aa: CASRKNAGEKLFF
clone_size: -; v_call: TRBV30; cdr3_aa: CAWSLGSYEQYF
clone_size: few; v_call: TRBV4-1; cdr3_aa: CASSQDPGLKEEQYF